Shown below are 17 T cell receptor beta chains from a single sample sequenced in a study of beta chain features in type 1 diabetes. Study-wide results and caveats: TCRB CDR3s were moderately but significantly shorter in Type 1 diabetes patients in all four CD4+ subsets.

Antigen specificity for these receptors is unknown. TCRB transcripts that were expressed got sequenced, as all of the isolated RNA had been reverse transcribed. Sequencing used immunoSEQ multiplex PCR; TCRdb keeps in-frame clones, though not all of them. This table holds some 700,000 clones, around an eighth found once. Sequencing was performed on naive CD4+ T cells from blood. These receptors were obtained from a man younger than 35 with type 1 diabetes.

The chain uses TRBV7-2 and TRBJ1-4, with 9 bases fitting TRBD1. V lost 5 bases to trimming and J lost 11 bases; unmatched junction nucleotides: 6. Germline assignment: CDR1 SGHTA and CDR2 FQGNSA. This CDR3 comprises 13 residues. CDR3: CASSQSGTGKLFF. In DNA form, the CDR3 reads TGTGCCAGCAGCCAATCCGGGACAGGGAAACTGTTTTTT.

This clone was seen a few times. V is TRBV7-3 and J is TRBJ2-2; D possibly matches TRBD1 or TRBD2 (6 bases each). The germline CDR1 and CDR2 sequences are SGHTA and FQGTGA. V shed 5 bases and J shed 7 bases, with 14 bases lying between them. The CDR3 runs 14 residues. The CDR3 region has the DNA TGTGCCAGCAGCCCCCCGGGGGCCAACGGGGAGCTGTTTTTT. Its translation is CASSPPGANGELFF.

This clone was seen more than once but under ten times. The V and J genes are TRBV21-1 and TRBJ2-1; the table's D call TRBD1 went unverified against the DNA. TRBV21-1 is flagged as a pseudogene. The CDR3 has 14 amino acids. CDR3 region: CAGFPSGDGNEQFF. CDR3 coding DNA: TGTGCCGGGTTTCCCTCAGGGGATGGAAATGAGCAGTTCTTC.

This clone has a handful of counts. This rearrangement joins TRBV2 to TRBJ2-5, with 8 bases fitting TRBD2. This CDR3 has 12 residues. Germline V gene lookup returns CDR1 SNHLY and CDR2 FYNNEI. J gave up 3 bases and V 10 bases, and 4 bases lay outside the gene matches. In DNA, the CDR3 is TGTGCCACTTCGGGACTAGAAGAGACCCAGTACTTC. Its protein is CATSGLEETQYF.

This clone has only a few counts. The chain has TRBV5-1 and TRBJ2-5, with D perhaps TRBD1 or TRBD2 (5 bases each). V was shortened by 3 bases and J by 1 base, with 16 bases between the two germline ends. The V gene's germline CDR1 is SGHRS and CDR2 YFSETQ. CDR3 length: 16 residues. The CDR3 sequence: CASSSSGTYLQETQYF. CDR3 DNA: TGCGCCAGCAGCTCTTCCGGGACGTACCTCCAAGAGACCCAGTACTTC.

This clone was seen more than once but under ten times. This specimen includes other DNA sequences encoding the same CDR3. This chain joins TRBV28 and TRBJ2-7, with TRBD1 as a possible D gene (6 bases). V shed 6 bases and J shed 0 bases, with 12 bases lying between them. This CDR3 has 14 amino acids. Germline loops: CDR1 MDHEN, CDR2 SYDVKM. The chain's CDR3 is CASRLTGSSYEQYF. For the CDR3, the DNA is TGTGCCAGCAGGTTAACAGGGAGCTCCTACGAGCAGTACTTC.

This clone was detected a few times. The gene calls are TRBV7-3 and TRBJ2-3; D ambiguous. The V gene's germline CDR1 is SGHTA and CDR2 FQGTGA. There are 12 residues in the CDR3. Deletions cut 2 bases from V and 2 bases from J, with 2 bases between. The CDR3 is CASSLYTDTQYF. The CDR3 DNA follows: TGTGCCAGCAGCTTATACACAGATACGCAGTATTTT.

This clone came up a few times. The chain uses TRBV2 and TRBJ1-6; TRBD1 agrees at 9 bases. With V trimmed by 8 bases and J by 8 bases, 7 bases remained unmatched. The length of the CDR3 is 14 residues. CDR1 and CDR2 (germline): SNHLY, FYNNEI. The CDR3, as DNA: TGTGCCAGCGGCGGACAGGGGACCGATTCACCCCTCCACTTT. Protein product: CASGGQGTDSPLHF.

This clone was found a few times. This chain links TRBV4-1 with TRBJ1-1; D may be TRBD1 (6 bases). Trimming shortened V by 0 bases and J by 0 bases, and 11 bases separated the two germline ends. The CDR3 length is 16 residues. Germline V lookup: CDR1 MGHRA, CDR2 YSYEKL. The CDR3 DNA follows: TGCGCCAGCAGCCAAGAGGGGGCAGGGATGAACACTGAAGCTTTCTTT. The encoded protein is CASSQEGAGMNTEAFF.

This clone has more than one count but fewer than ten. The chain couples TRBV5-1 to TRBJ2-1; 7 bases are a match to TRBD2. The CDR3 covers 13 residues. V gave up 1 base and J gave up 9 bases; unmatched junction bases: 4. Germline CDR1 reads SGHRS; CDR2 reads YFSETQ. CDR3 residues: CASSLKGGGEQFF. The CDR3, as DNA: TGCGCCAGCAGCTTGAAGGGCGGGGGTGAGCAGTTCTTC.

The chain uses TRBV2 and TRBJ2-5, with TRBD1 identical over 8 bases. This CDR3 contains 13 residues. Germline V CDR1 and CDR2: SNHLY, FYNNEI. Trimming took 8 bases from V and 2 from J; bases not matched to a gene: 4. CDR3 coding DNA: TGTGCCAGCGCCGGACAGGGACAAGAGACCCAGTACTTC. This sequence encodes CASAGQGQETQYF.

CDR3 region: CSARARGYTF. In nucleotides, the CDR3 is TGCAGTGCTAGAGCGCGGGGCTACACCTTC. The V and J genes are TRBV20-1 and TRBJ1-2, with unresolved D. The CDR3 spans 10 residues. V dropped 1 base and J dropped 8 bases, with 5 bases sitting between them. CDR1 is DFQATT, CDR2 SNEGSKA, per germline (reference sequence).

This chain connects TRBV20-1 to TRBJ1-1, with D unclear. CDR3 length equals 10 residues. Germline V gene data show CDR1 as DFQATT and CDR2 as SNEGSKA (reference sequence). V dropped 6 bases and J dropped 0 bases, with 2 bases sitting between them. CDR3 protein: CSAVNTEAFF. The CDR3 DNA reads as TGCAGTGCCGTGAACACTGAAGCTTTCTTT.

The genes are TRBV7-9 and TRBJ2-7; TRBD2 agrees at 7 bases. CDR3 length: 14 amino acids. Germline V gives CDR1 SEHNR, CDR2 FQNEAQ (reference sequence). The ends lost 8 bases at V and 5 bases at J; junction bases unmatched: 12. The CDR3, as DNA: TGTGCCAGCTCCAGCGGGGTAGCGAGTGACGAGCAGTACTTC. Amino acids: CASSSGVASDEQYF.

There are a few counts of this clone. The chain carries TRBV28 and TRBJ2-1, with 8 bases lining up with TRBD1. The trim removed 5 bases at V and 7 bases at J, leaving 13 bases unmatched. There are 16 residues in the CDR3. The V gene's germline CDR1 is MDHEN and CDR2 SYDVKM. CDR3 residues: CASSGSQGAPGNEQFF. In DNA form, the CDR3 reads TGTGCCAGCAGTGGTTCCCAGGGGGCGCCGGGGAATGAGCAGTTCTTC.

This chain connects TRBV7-3 to TRBJ2-1; D is perhaps TRBD1 (5 bases). Germline V CDR1 and CDR2: SGHTA, FQGTGA. The length of the CDR3 is 14 residues. V gave up 5 bases and J gave up 6 bases, with 14 bases separating them. The DNA for the CDR3 is TGTGCCAGCAGCCCCCAGACAGCCTCCAATGAGCAGTTCTTC. It codes for CASSPQTASNEQFF.

This clone was recorded a few times. The chain links TRBV5-6 to TRBJ1-4; the match to TRBD1 covers 9 bases. The CDR3 is 14 amino acids. Germline V gene lookup returns CDR1 SGHDT and CDR2 YYEEEE. Losses at the gene ends were 4 bases for V and 8 bases for J; bases not matched to a gene: 6. The chain's CDR3 is CASSPGTGREKLFF. CDR3 nucleotide sequence: TGTGCCAGCAGCCCCGGGACAGGGCGGGAAAAACTGTTTTTT.